The 6 T cell receptor beta chains reported below all come from one sample, sequenced in a study of T cells after posttransplantation cyclophosphamide. Using immunoSEQ multiplex PCR, the repertoire was profiled, and TCRdb retains in-frame clones only, with some absent. The sample gives roughly 17,000 clones, around 73% of which show up once; roughly 31% is in the top ten. Cyclophosphamide on days +3 and +4 followed busulfan-fludarabine conditioning and a marrow graft. Specimen: CD8+ T cells sorted from PBMCs, collected around 2,000 days after a stem cell transplant with posttransplant cyclophosphamide. The origin of the receptors is a female patient in her forties or fifties who received an allogeneic stem cell transplant from a related donor, was CMV-positive, and had no GVHD. T cells may partly derive from the graft donor.

This rearrangement joins TRBV25-1 to TRBJ2-1; 8 nucleotides match TRBD1. This CDR3 region has 14 residues. The trim removed 2 bases at V and 7 bases at J, leaving 4 bases unmatched. Per germline, CDR1 MGHDK and CDR2 SYGVNS. The CDR3 is CASSEQGARNEQFF. The CDR3 DNA reads TGTGCCAGCAGTGAACAGGGGGCGCGAAATGAGCAGTTCTTC.

CDR3 sequence reads: CASHVENSNEQYF. The DNA of the CDR3 is TGTGCCAGCCACGTCGAGAACAGTAACGAGCAGTACTTC. The rearrangement links TRBV10-3 to TRBJ2-7; D remains ambiguous. CDR3 length: 13 residues. Germline CDR1 is ENHRY and CDR2 is SYGVKD. Trimming took 10 bases from V and 5 from J, leaving 18 bases between them.

The rearrangement uses TRBV5-1 and TRBJ2-7; 7 nucleotides line up with TRBD1. The V gene end was trimmed by 4 bases and the J gene end by 1 base; junction bases not matched to a gene: 11. This CDR3 spans 16 amino acids. Germline CDR1 SGHRS, CDR2 YFSETQ. CDR3 nucleotides: TGCGCCAGCAGCCCCGTTGAGGGGGCCCGATCCTACGAGCAGTACTTC. Protein sequence: CASSPVEGARSYEQYF.

This clone was picked up a small number of times. The gene calls are TRBV10-1 and TRBJ1-6; weak D call: TRBD1 (5 bases). The V gene lost 5 bases and the J gene lost 9 bases, with 29 bases spanning the gap. The CDR3 contains 19 residues. CDR1 and CDR2 (germline): WNHNN, SYGVQD (reference sequence). The chain's CDR3 is CASSPPPQTEGARSSPLHF. In DNA, the CDR3 is TGCGCCAGCAGTCCTCCCCCCCAGACAGAAGGGGCAAGGAGTTCACCCCTCCACTTT.

This clone is a singleton in its sample. This rearrangement joins TRBV4-1 to TRBJ2-7; 7 bases align to TRBD1. The CDR3 runs to 14 residues. V lost 3 bases to trimming and J lost 2 bases; unmatched junction nucleotides: 4. Germline V CDR1 and CDR2: MGHRA, YSYEKL. The CDR3 DNA reads as TGCGCCAGCAGCCACCCGACAGGGACCTACGAGCAGTACTTC. It yields the protein CASSHPTGTYEQYF.

This clone was recorded once. V and J are TRBV4-1 and TRBJ2-5; TRBD2 agrees at 9 bases. CDR1 is MGHRA, CDR2 YSYEKL, per germline. V was clipped by 4 bases and J by 5 bases; unmatched bases: 5. The CDR3 totals 14 residues. This CDR3 reads CASSPAGGRETQYF. Written as DNA, the CDR3 is TGCGCCAGCAGCCCAGCGGGGGGCCGGGAGACCCAGTACTTC.